This entry lists 10 T cell receptor beta chains sequenced from one sample in a study of T cells after somatic rescue of genetic block. Assay used: immunoSEQ multiplex PCR; TCRdb lists only in-frame clones, some missing. The repertoire holds 68,000 or so clones, with about 90% as singletons. Source material: peripheral blood mononuclear cells (PBMCs). The receptor source for this set is a middle-aged man.

This clone came up once. CDR3 residues: CASKSPQGNNQPQHF. Here the CDR3 DNA reads TGTGCCAGCAAATCACCACAGGGAAACAATCAGCCCCAGCATTTT. The V gene is TRBV19, the J gene TRBJ1-5, with D possibly matching TRBD1 (6 bases). Germline lookup yields CDR1 LNHDA and CDR2 SQIVND (reference sequence). With 9 bases removed from V and 3 bases from J, the gap between germline ends came to 18 bases. The CDR3 loop spans 15 amino acids.

The rearrangement uses TRBV5-6 and TRBJ1-5, with D tentatively TRBD1 (6 bases). The CDR3 runs 14 residues. Germline CDR1 is SGHDT and CDR2 is YYEEEE. The V end was cut by 4 bases, the J end by 3 bases, with 11 bases between. The CDR3: CASSRDRNNQPQHF. The CDR3 DNA is TGTGCCAGCAGCCGTGACAGGAACAATCAGCCCCAGCATTTT.

Note on this clone: Different DNA sequences within this sample yield the same CDR3. The rearrangement joins TRBV2 to TRBJ2-2; TRBD2 aligns across 9 bases. The ends lost 6 bases at V and 5 bases at J; junction bases unmatched: 10. Per the germline V gene, CDR1 is SNHLY and CDR2 is FYNNEI. The CDR3 consists of 16 residues. CDR3 bases: TGTGCCAGCAGAGAGAGACTAGCGGAGTATACCGGGGAGCTGTTTTTT. Translation gives CASRERLAEYTGELFF. Complete variable domain (other parts from reference TRBV2 and TRBJ2-2): EPEVTQTPSHQVTQMGQEVILRCVPISNHLYFYWYRQILGQKVEFLVSFYNNEISEKSEIFDDQFSVERPDGSNFTLKIRSTKLEDSAMYFCASRERLAEYTGELFFGEGSRLTVL.

V is TRBV30 and J is TRBJ2-7, with 7 bases identical to TRBD1. This CDR3 has 13 amino acids. CDR1 and CDR2 from the germline V gene are GTSNPN and SVGIG (reference sequence). Losses at the gene ends were 1 base for V and 3 bases for J; bases not matched to a gene: 3. CDR3 amino acids: CAWSAGTDYEQYF. In nucleotides, the CDR3 is TGTGCCTGGAGTGCCGGGACAGACTACGAGCAGTACTTC. The full variable domain, in which reference TRBV30 and TRBJ2-7 provide the parts outside the CDR3, is SQTIHQWPATLVQPVGSPLSLECTVEGTSNPNLYWYRQAAGRGLQLLFYSVGIGQISSEVPQNLSASRPQDRQFILSSKKLLLSDSGFYLCAWSAGTDYEQYFGPGTRLTVT.

V usage is TRBV18 and J usage is TRBJ1-1, with 7 positions matching TRBD1. Per germline, CDR1 KGHSH and CDR2 LQKENI. The ends lost 2 bases at V and 1 base at J; junction bases unmatched: 4. The CDR3 totals 15 residues. The CDR3 sequence is CASSPRTGKNTEAFF. CDR3 nucleotides: TGTGCCAGCTCACCAAGGACAGGAAAGAACACTGAAGCTTTCTTT. The variable domain in full, with the rest retrieved from reference TRBV18 and TRBJ1-1, is NAGVMQNPRHLVRRRGQEARLRCSPMKGHSHVYWYRQLPEEGLKFMVYLQKENIIDESGMPKERFSAEFPKEGPSILRIQQVVRGDSAAYFCASSPRTGKNTEAFFGQGTRLTVV.

The genes are TRBV15 and TRBJ2-7; D possibly uses TRBD1 or TRBD2 (5 bases each). Germline loops: CDR1 LNHNV, CDR2 YYDKDF (reference sequence). The CDR3 loop spans 16 amino acids. V was shortened by 2 bases and J by 6 bases, with 20 bases between the two germline ends. CDR3 nucleotide sequence: TGTGCCACCAGCAGAAACCGGGACGGTGGCTGGTCCGAGCAGTACTTC. This translates into CATSRNRDGGWSEQYF.

J is TRBJ2-7 and V is TRBV4-1; 8 bases agree with TRBD1. Germline CDR1 is MGHRA and CDR2 is YSYEKL. This CDR3 is 14 amino acids long. With 5 bases clipped from V and 1 base from J, the junction kept 4 bases outside the gene matches. Here the CDR3 reads CASSSRTGSYEQYF. CDR3 sequence (DNA): TGCGCCAGCAGCAGCAGGACAGGGTCCTACGAGCAGTACTTC.

The chain has TRBV6-5 and TRBJ2-2; TRBD1 matches 11 bases. The germline gives CDR1 MNHEY, CDR2 SVGAGI. The CDR3 extends over 14 amino acids. The V segment lost 7 bases and the J segment 7 bases; nucleotides outside the gene matches: 5. The CDR3 loop is CASKTDRGLGELFF. The CDR3 DNA is TGTGCCAGCAAGACGGACAGGGGGCTCGGGGAGCTGTTTTTT.

The V and J genes are TRBV28 and TRBJ2-5; D may be TRBD2 (5 bases). The CDR3 is 15 residues long. V dropped 6 bases and J dropped 5 bases, with 19 bases sitting between them. The germline V gene encodes CDR1 MDHEN and CDR2 SYDVKM. Written as DNA, the CDR3 is TGTGCCAGCAGAGAAGGTCGCGGGCGGGTTGAGACCCAGTACTTC. It codes for CASREGRGRVETQYF.

The rearrangement joins TRBV30 to TRBJ2-3, with D tentatively TRBD2 (6 bases). V was trimmed by 8 bases and J by 0 bases, leaving 12 bases between them. CDR1 is GTSNPN, CDR2 SVGIG, per germline (reference sequence). The CDR3 length is 13 residues. The CDR3 DNA follows: TGTGCCGGAGGGTGGACCAGCACAGATACGCAGTATTTT. Protein product: CAGGWTSTDTQYF.